This T cell receptor (beta chain) was identified in a study of OX40 agonist ivuxolimab in advanced cancers. Describing the broader study: The costimulatory receptor OX40 (CD134) was targeted by ivuxolimab, a fully human IgG2 agonistic monoclonal antibody. Intravenous ivuxolimab was administered to patients every 2 weeks at six dose levels: 0.01, 0.1, 0.3, 1.5, 3 and 10 mg/kg. Of the 50 or so patients in dose escalation, about 20 had hepatocellular carcinoma, around 15 had melanoma, 9 had renal cell carcinoma and 9 had head and neck cancer. In the dose-escalation cohort, around four fifths of patients were male, and the mean age was 60 years with a range of roughly 23 to 79. Patients were allowed to have had prior anti-PD-1, anti-PD-L1 or anti-CTLA-4 therapy, and approximately 40% of the dose-escalation patients had been treated with checkpoint inhibitors. Partial responses were achieved by three dose-escalation patients, of whom one had hepatocellular carcinoma and two had cutaneous melanoma. The purpose of peripheral TCRbeta sequencing was to test whether ivuxolimab changed TCR sequence diversity and led to clonal T-cell expansion. The monotherapy dose-escalation portion (N of about 57 patients) of the phase I ivuxolimab trial is reported in the paper.

Here is what the overall study found, with its caveats: Low levels of normalized T-cell clonal expansion were also seen in some nonresponding patients. After ivuxolimab, more expanded clones were found on average in CD8+ T cells than in CD4+ T cells. Which antigens the clonally expanded peripheral T cells were specific for was not determined. At doses of 0.1 to 3.0 mg/kg, clonal expansion of both CD4+ and CD8+ T cells in blood was seen between baseline and week 6. In the 0.1-3.0 mg/kg groups, partial responders were among the patients with the lowest normalized peripheral clonal expansion, particularly in CD8+ T cells.

Patients with autoimmune disease history or receiving systemic immunosuppression were excluded from the trial. Peripheral blood for TCR sequencing was drawn from every dose cohort at baseline, at cycle 4 day 1 and at cycle 7 day 1. Samples came from an open-label, multicenter, first-in-human phase I dose-escalation trial of ivuxolimab. Adults with locally advanced or metastatic head and neck squamous cell, hepatocellular, melanoma or renal cell carcinoma were enrolled in the trial. Before TCR sequencing, CD4+ T cells and CD8+ T cells from peripheral blood were sorted into separate populations. For sequencing of the TCRbeta CDR3 region, genomic DNA was extracted from the sorted cells. The immunoSEQ Assay was used for sequencing of TCRbeta CDR3 regions. In its TCRdb copy, this immuneACCESS table keeps in-frame sequences only and misses some clones. Where compared with another copy, unresolved V genes explain less than half of these, and the others have no known cause. Present in this sample are 75,000 to 100,000 clones, more than 75% of which were seen just once. Roughly 2.1% of the sample lies in the top ten.

CDR1 and CDR2 were assigned from the germline V gene (reference sequence) as GTSNPN and SVGIG. After removal of 4 bases from V and 3 bases from J, the junction retains 3 bases not matched to a gene. CDR3 length: 13 amino acids, cysteine to phenylalanine. CDR3 DNA only is kept here, 39 bases in frame from base 1. This clone was recorded once. This clone's antigen is unknown. No much larger clonotype is one base removed from it; base qualities were not supplied. The receptor comes from an adult with an advanced solid tumor such as melanoma, head and neck, liver or kidney cancer. Recombination linked TRBV30 to TRBJ1-2; 9 nucleotides in the junction match TRBD1. The material was CD4+ or CD8+ T cells sorted from blood, obtained in a trial of the OX40 agonist ivuxolimab. At the DNA level, the sequence is TGTGCCTGGAAGACAGGGGGGGACTATGGCTACACCTTC. Translated, it reads CAWKTGGDYGYTF. The variable domain in full, with residues beyond the CDR3 obtained from the reference TRBV30 and TRBJ1-2 genes, is SQTIHQWPATLVQPVGSPLSLECTVEGTSNPNLYWYRQAAGRGLQLLFYSVGIGQISSEVPQNLSASRPQDRQFILSSKKLLLSDSGFYLCAWKTGGDYGYTFGSGTRLTVV.